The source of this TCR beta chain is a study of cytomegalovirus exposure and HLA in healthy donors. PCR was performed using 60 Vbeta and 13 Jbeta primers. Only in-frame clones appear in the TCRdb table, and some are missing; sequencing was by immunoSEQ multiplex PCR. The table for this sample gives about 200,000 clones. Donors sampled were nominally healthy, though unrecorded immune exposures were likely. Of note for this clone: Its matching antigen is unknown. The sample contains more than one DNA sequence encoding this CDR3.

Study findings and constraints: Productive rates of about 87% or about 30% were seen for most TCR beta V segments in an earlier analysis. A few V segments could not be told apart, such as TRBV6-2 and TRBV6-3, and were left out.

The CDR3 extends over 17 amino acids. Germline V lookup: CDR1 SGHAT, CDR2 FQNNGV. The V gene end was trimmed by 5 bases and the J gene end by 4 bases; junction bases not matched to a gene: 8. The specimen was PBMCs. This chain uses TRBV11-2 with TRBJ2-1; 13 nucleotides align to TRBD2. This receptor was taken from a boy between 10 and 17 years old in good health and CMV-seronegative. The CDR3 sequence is CASSPRLAGGLYNEQFF. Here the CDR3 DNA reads TGTGCCAGCAGCCCACGACTAGCGGGGGGCCTATACAATGAGCAGTTCTTC.